This T cell receptor (beta chain) was retrieved from a study of blood T cell repertoires in COVID-19 (dated by TCRdb to 2020 to 2021). With regard to the full study: Collaborator samples came from the United States, Italy and Spain and covered acute and convalescent phases of COVID-19. Deeply sampled blood TCRbeta repertoires from subjects exposed to, actively infected with, or recovered from COVID-19 were included in the dataset. Samples were obtained from the ongoing ImmuneRACE study (first 160 participants) and from about 1,300 subjects provided by 6 global collaborators. Sample metadata almost always included a de-identified subject ID, COVID-19 status, age in years and sex. The repertoires were released in a freely available public database intended as a resource for research on the immune response to SARS-CoV-2. The material from the prospective study consisted of cDNA or gDNA derived from T cells, B-cell-depleted T cells, or PBMCs. Where available, HLA class I and class II types were obtained from metadata supplied by the sample provider rather than from assay-based typing. General study outcomes and caveats: The quantity of clinical and demographic metadata differed by source and by participant and was supplied without curation.

At one collaborating source in Seattle, patients were enrolled during active infection and were followed longitudinally through the course of disease. Each collaborating institution followed its own protocols to collect whole blood in K2EDTA tubes. Collaborator samples were shipped for TCRbeta analysis as frozen whole blood, isolated PBMCs, or DNA extracted from either sample type. TCRbeta CDR3 regions were amplified from genomic DNA by means of the immunoSEQ Assay, a bias-controlled multiplex PCR. The original pipeline was this. Nucleated cell counts per sample were estimated from amplification of reference gene primers within the assay. Sequence reads were collapsed and filtered to measure the absolute abundance of every unique TCRbeta CDR3 rearrangement. For each sample, productive Simpson clonality was calculated by taking the square root of Simpson's diversity index across productive rearrangements. TCRdb took this table from immuneACCESS and kept in-frame rearrangements with V and J called. Such tables lack part of the clones; where checked against another copy, unresolved V genes explain under half of the gap, and the rest is unexplained. The DNA gave D and trimming, while V, J and clone size come from that table. The sample profile shows 200,000 to 250,000 clones; 84% of them were found once. The ten top clones hold roughly 7% of the sample.

The germline V gene encodes CDR1 SGHNT and CDR2 YYREEE (reference sequence). The CDR3, cysteine through phenylalanine, is 18 amino acids long. The sequence is cut down to CDR3 DNA, 54 bases in frame from base 1. Clipping removes 6 bases from V and 10 bases from J, with 20 as the unmatched junction base count. Of note for this clone: No cognate antigen has been identified for it. Base qualities are not provided; no much larger clone lies one nucleotide away.

The sequencing sample was made of peripheral blood. The chain is assembled from TRBV5-4 and TRBJ1-6, with 9 junctional bases fitting TRBD1. The receptor comes from an elderly woman with COVID-19, enrolled during active disease. Read as DNA, the sequence is TGTGCCAGCAACTTTCCCCACCTCTTTGGGACAGGGTCCTCACCCCTCCACTTT. It encodes CASNFPHLFGTGSSPLHF.